This T cell receptor (beta chain) was captured by sequencing in a study of T cells in women clearing cervical HPV infection. Study in general: Cases: HPV16-related CIN3 or worse on histology, a couple of invasive cancers. Notes on the study in general: CIN3+ cases had significantly higher TCR repertoire richness than controls, but evenness did not differ.

Comments on this clone: Its antigen is as yet unknown. With the read ending 3 residues before the CDR3 end, the germline J gene is used to fill in that end.

The CDR3 is 16 residues long. V was clipped by 8 bases and J by 4 bases, with 22 bases between them. Germline CDR1 reads MNHEY; CDR2 reads SVGEGT. TCRdb's copy holds only in-frame clones and misses some; the assay was immunoSEQ multiplex PCR. This sample contains just under 35,000 clones. This chain uses TRBV6-2 or TRBV6-3 with TRBJ2-3; no definite D call. This clonotype was obtained from a woman between 18 and 75 years old with a cervical HPV16 infection that either progressed to CIN3+ or cleared (not recorded which). Specimen: blood buffy coat. The sequenced part of the CDR3 DNA is TGTGCCAGCGGAGAAGCTAGAGACTTCCCCGCAGATACG. This sequence encodes CASGEARDFPADT. The whole CDR3 sequence reads CASGEARDFPADTQYF.